A single sample gave rise to the 5 T cell receptor beta chains below, sequenced in a study of blood T cell repertoires in COVID-19. Produced via immunoSEQ multiplex PCR; TCRdb's table is partial and in-frame only. Altogether tens of thousands of clones are present, approximately 78% being singletons, with the ten largest covering more than 1%. The source material was peripheral blood. The receptors originated from a woman older than 75 with acute or convalescent COVID-19.

The chain links TRBV11-3 to TRBJ1-4; D is possibly TRBD1 (6 bases). Germline CDR1 and CDR2: SGHNT and YENEEA. This CDR3 spans 15 amino acids. V was clipped by 6 bases and J by 6 bases, with 17 bases between them. CDR3 amino acids: CASRSGYRDDEKLFF. In DNA, the CDR3 is TGTGCCAGCAGATCGGGCTACAGGGACGATGAAAAACTGTTTTTT.

This rearrangement joins TRBV14 to TRBJ2-3; 9 bases map to TRBD2. V lost 2 bases to trimming and J lost 2 bases; unmatched junction nucleotides: 5. Looked up from germline, CDR1 is SGHDN and CDR2 is FVKESK. CDR3 length equals 16 residues. For the CDR3, the DNA is TGTGCCAGCAGCCAACTAGCGGGATCCTTCACAGATACGCAGTATTTT. This gives the protein CASSQLAGSFTDTQYF.

This chain links TRBV4-2 with TRBJ2-6; D unresolved. CDR3 size: 15 residues. CDR1 and CDR2 from the germline V gene are LGHNA and YNFKEQ. The V end lost 0 bases, the J end lost 1 base, and 4 bases lay between the germline ends. Written as DNA, the CDR3 is TGTGCCAGCAGCCAAGATCCTTCTGGGGCCAACGTCCTGACTTTC. Amino acid sequence: CASSQDPSGANVLTF.

V usage is TRBV27 and J usage is TRBJ2-3; D remains unclear. Trimming took 10 bases from V and 4 from J, leaving 9 bases between them. The CDR3 sequence is 11 residues long. CDR1 and CDR2 from the germline V gene are MNHEY and SMNVEV (reference sequence). CDR3 residues: CATARADTQYF. Written as DNA, the CDR3 is TGTGCCACCGCCCGCGCAGATACGCAGTATTTT.

The V call is TRBV12-3 or TRBV12-4, the J call TRBJ2-2; D is perhaps TRBD2 (5 bases). V gave up 6 bases and J gave up 8 bases, with 7 bases separating them. The CDR3 length is 11 residues. The CDR3 region is CASSPGGELFF. CDR3 DNA: TGTGCCAGCAGCCCGGGGGGGGAGCTGTTTTTT.